Presented here are 27 T cell receptor beta chains from one specimen sequenced in a study of T-cell memory formation after mild COVID-19. From the 5' RACE reads, TCRdb called clonotypes with MiXCR, one entry per CDR3 protein. The sample has roughly 160,000 distinct CDR3 sequences; 13% are singletons. The sample taken for sequencing was PBMCs or a T cell subset sorted from them (not recorded which). Source of these receptors: a man between 18 and 29 years old who had mild COVID-19 (a few samples of this study predate the infection). Cell type and time point are not known.

The sample holds a few counts of this clonotype. The J gene is TRBJ2-3, the V gene TRBV7-2; 10 nucleotides match TRBD1. V was clipped by 4 bases and J by 6 bases; unmatched bases: 10. Germline V gives CDR1 SGHTA, CDR2 FQGNSA. The CDR3 extends over 16 amino acids. This chain's CDR3 is CASSYTTGGRVDTQYF. Here the CDR3 DNA reads TGTGCCAGCAGCTACACGACAGGGGGCAGGGTGGATACGCAGTATTTT.

This chain joins TRBV12-3 or TRBV12-4 and TRBJ1-1; no clear D gene. The V gene lost 6 bases and the J gene lost 5 bases, with 16 bases spanning the gap. The CDR3 has 14 amino acids. CDR3 sequence reads: CASRTSMEGTEAFF. DNA of the CDR3: TGTGCCAGCAGGACTTCAATGGAAGGAACTGAAGCTTTCTTT.

The chain combines TRBV5-5 with TRBJ1-1; D may be TRBD1 (6 bases). There are 17 residues in the CDR3. Germline assignment: CDR1 SGHKS and CDR2 YYEKEE (reference sequence). Trimming removed 2 bases at V and 0 bases at J, with 17 bases between. The CDR3 is CASSLQGFGRMNTEAFF. CDR3 in DNA: TGTGCCAGCAGCTTACAGGGATTTGGTAGGATGAACACTGAAGCTTTCTTT.

The V call is TRBV20-1, the J call TRBJ1-6, with a possible D match to TRBD1 (5 bases). The germline gives CDR1 DFQATT, CDR2 SNEGSKA (reference sequence). V was clipped by 5 bases and J by 11 bases, with 19 bases between them. The CDR3 runs 14 residues. CDR3 DNA sequence: TGCAGTGCTCCTGTCGGGGGGGAAGGGCCACCCCTCCACTTT. Translating it yields CSAPVGGEGPPLHF.

The chain couples TRBV9 to TRBJ2-5; D is unresolved. Germline loops: CDR1 SGDLS, CDR2 YYNGEE. The CDR3 runs to 13 residues. V lost 3 bases to trimming and J lost 2 bases, with 8 bases between them. CDR3 sequence reads: CASSGQTQETQYF. The CDR3 bases are TGTGCCAGCAGCGGGCAGACGCAAGAGACCCAGTACTTC. The full variable domain, with the rest looked up from reference TRBV9 and TRBJ2-5, is DSGVTQTPKHLITATGQRVTLRCSPRSGDLSVYWYQQSLDQGLQFLIQYYNGEERAKGNILERFSAQQFPDLHSELNLSSLELGDSALYFCASSGQTQETQYFGPGTRLLVL.

CDR3 coding DNA: TGTGCCAGCAGCTCGGACAGGGACCATCAGCCCCAGCATTTT. Its translation: CASSSDRDHQPQHF. The rearrangement uses TRBV12-3 or TRBV12-4 and TRBJ1-5; 8 bases agree with TRBD1. The V segment lost 6 bases and the J segment 5 bases; nucleotides outside the gene matches: 6. The CDR3 runs 14 residues.

J is TRBJ2-7 and V is TRBV5-5; tentatively, D is TRBD2 (6 bases). The CDR3 covers 15 residues. Trimming took 2 bases from V and 2 from J, leaving 14 bases between them. In germline, CDR1 is SGHKS, CDR2 YYEKEE (reference sequence). The CDR3, as DNA: TGTGCCAGCAGCTTTGGCTCACCGGGGGCCTACGAGCAGTACGTC. The encoded protein is CASSFGSPGAYEQYV.

This clonotype occurred many times. The rearrangement uses TRBV21-1 and TRBJ2-3; TRBD2 is the table's D call and was not checked against the DNA. TRBV21-1 constitutes a pseudogene. The CDR3 has 18 residues. The CDR3 region is CASSKESISGGNTDTQYF. DNA for the CDR3: TGTGCCAGCAGCAAAGAGTCGATTAGCGGGGGGAACACAGATACGCAGTATTTT.

V usage is TRBV12-3 or TRBV12-4 and J usage is TRBJ2-3; D not resolved. The CDR3 has 15 residues. The V gene lost 6 bases and the J gene lost 0 bases, with 13 bases spanning the gap. This CDR3 reads CASSRDLPSTDTQYF. In DNA, the CDR3 is TGTGCCAGCAGCCGAGACCTTCCGAGCACAGATACGCAGTATTTT.

This chain connects TRBV29-1 to TRBJ2-7; TRBD2 matches at 7 bases. The V segment lost 7 bases and the J segment 2 bases; nucleotides outside the gene matches: 8. From germline, CDR1 is SQVTM and CDR2 ANQGSEA. The CDR3 extends over 13 amino acids. CDR3 sequence: CSAAQRGTYEQYV. DNA of the CDR3: TGCAGCGCCGCGCAGCGGGGCACCTACGAGCAGTACGTC.

The rearrangement uses TRBV4-3 and TRBJ1-4; D is undetermined. Germline values: CDR1 LGHNA, CDR2 YSLEER. The CDR3 loop spans 16 amino acids. V was shortened by 1 base and J by 4 bases, with 13 bases between the two germline ends. CDR3 region: CASSQVESRFNEKLFF. The CDR3, as DNA: TGCGCCAGCAGCCAAGTCGAGAGCAGATTTAATGAAAAACTGTTTTTT.

This clonotype was recorded a few times. The J gene is TRBJ2-5, the V gene TRBV6-2 or TRBV6-3; 7 bases agree with TRBD2. Trimming removed 6 bases from V and 1 base from J; junction bases left unmatched: 2. The V gene's germline CDR1 is MNHEY and CDR2 SVGEGT. The CDR3 has 13 residues. CDR3 DNA sequence: TGTGCCAGCAGACCTAGCGGCCAAGAGACCCAGTACTTC. Translation: CASRPSGQETQYF.

This clonotype has just a few counts. The J gene is TRBJ2-3, the V gene TRBV20-1; D possibly matches TRBD1 or TRBD2 (5 bases each). V dropped 3 bases and J dropped 2 bases, with 12 bases sitting between them. This CDR3 contains 14 residues. CDR1 is DFQATT, CDR2 SNEGSKA, per germline (reference sequence). CDR3 in DNA: TGCAGTGCTAGTTTGGGACGGCACACAGATACGCAGTATTTT. It is translated as CSASLGRHTDTQYF.

At least ten counts were recorded for this clonotype. The rearrangement uses TRBV5-1 and TRBJ2-2; tentatively, D is TRBD1 (6 bases). Deletions cut 4 bases from V and 4 bases from J, with 8 bases between. This CDR3 region has 13 residues. Germline V gene data show CDR1 as SGHRS and CDR2 as YFSETQ. The CDR3 loop is CASSVDSTGELFF. In DNA, the CDR3 is TGCGCCAGCAGCGTGGACAGCACCGGGGAGCTGTTTTTT. Full variable domain (missing parts from reference TRBV5-1 and TRBJ2-2): KAGVTQTPRYLIKTRGQQVTLSCSPISGHRSVSWYQQTPGQGLQFLFEYFSETQRNKGNFPGRFSGRQFSNSRSEMNVSTLELGDSALYLCASSVDSTGELFFGEGSRLTVL.

The chain employs TRBV5-1 and TRBJ1-6; D not certain. The length of the CDR3 is 15 residues. V lost 0 bases and J 8 bases, leaving 12 bases between the germline ends. Germline CDR1 reads SGHRS; CDR2 reads YFSETQ. CDR3 coding DNA: TGCGCCAGCAGCTTGGGGGTCGTCGGGGATTCACCCCTCCACTTT. Translation: CASSLGVVGDSPLHF.

The chain employs TRBV20-1 and TRBJ2-3; D not certain. The CDR3 sequence is 12 residues long. The germline V and J ends were trimmed by 6 bases and 6 bases, with 13 bases remaining between them. Per the germline V gene, CDR1 is DFQATT and CDR2 is SNEGSKA (reference sequence). The CDR3 here is CSAGPPGDTQYF. The CDR3 nucleotides read TGCAGTGCCGGGCCTCCCGGGGATACGCAGTATTTT.

At least ten counts were recorded for this clonotype. This rearrangement joins TRBV10-3 to TRBJ1-1, with D possibly TRBD1 on 5 matching bases. Germline V CDR1 and CDR2: ENHRY, SYGVKD. The CDR3 loop spans 11 amino acids. Trimming removed 11 bases at V and 4 bases at J, with 11 bases between. The CDR3 DNA sequence: TGTGCCTCGGGGGGGATCACTGAAGCTTTCTTT. Translation: CASGGITEAFF.

The chain combines TRBV20-1 with TRBJ1-2; the match to TRBD1 covers 8 bases. Germline loops: CDR1 DFQATT, CDR2 SNEGSKA (reference sequence). CDR3 length: 18 amino acids. V trimming: 5 bases; J trimming: 4 bases; junction bases outside the gene matches: 21. The CDR3 protein is CSAFKRTGKGSWVYGYTF. CDR3 coding DNA: TGCAGTGCTTTCAAACGGACAGGGAAGGGGTCTTGGGTCTATGGCTACACCTTC.

This chain links TRBV19 with TRBJ2-3, with D unresolved. The CDR3 spans 14 residues. Germline V gives CDR1 LNHDA, CDR2 SQIVND (reference sequence). Deletions cut 3 bases from V and 2 bases from J, with 9 bases between. CDR3 protein: CASSILTTTDTQYF. The CDR3 DNA follows: TGTGCCAGTAGTATCCTTACTACCACAGATACGCAGTATTTT.

The chain has TRBV7-2 and TRBJ2-3; D gene uncertain. Germline CDR1 SGHTA, CDR2 FQGNSA. The CDR3 runs to 14 residues. V lost 5 bases and J 4 bases, leaving 13 bases between the germline ends. The CDR3 nucleotides read TGTGCCAGCAGCCCTCCCGGGCAGGCAGATACGCAGTATTTT. Protein sequence: CASSPPGQADTQYF.

This clonotype was seen more than once but under ten times. The chain uses TRBV24-1 and TRBJ2-5; no firm D call. V lost 3 bases, J lost 5 bases, and 6 bases lay in between. CDR1 is KGHDR and CDR2 is SFDVKD in the germline V gene. The CDR3 runs to 12 residues. This CDR3 reads CATSDQRETQYF. In DNA, the CDR3 is TGTGCCACCAGTGATCAGAGGGAGACCCAGTACTTC.

This clonotype has a handful of counts. J is TRBJ1-4 and V is TRBV7-2; D gene unclear. In germline, CDR1 is SGHTA, CDR2 FQGNSA. The CDR3 covers 14 residues. The germline V and J ends were trimmed by 0 bases and 5 bases, with 7 bases remaining between them. The CDR3 spells CASSLAGSNEKLFF. Written as DNA, the CDR3 is TGTGCCAGCAGCTTAGCGGGCAGCAATGAAAAACTGTTTTTT. The full variable domain, rest sourced from reference TRBV7-2 and TRBJ1-4, is GAGVSQSPSNKVTEKGKDVELRCDPISGHTALYWYRQSLGQGLEFLIYFQGNSAPDKSGLPSDRFSAERTGGSVSTLTIQRTQQEDSAVYLCASSLAGSNEKLFFGSGTQLSVL.

V and J are TRBV7-2 and TRBJ1-6; unclear D gene. Germline CDR1 reads SGHTA; CDR2 reads FQGNSA. This CDR3 has 12 amino acids. Trimming shortened V by 1 base and J by 15 bases, and 10 bases separated the two germline ends. In nucleotides, the CDR3 is TGTGCCAGCAGCTTAGGATTCCAAGACCTCCACTTT. Protein: CASSLGFQDLHF.

The chain recombines TRBV27 with TRBJ2-2, with 8 bases fitting TRBD2. The germline V gene encodes CDR1 MNHEY and CDR2 SMNVEV (reference sequence). The CDR3 covers 17 residues. V gave up 6 bases and J gave up 5 bases; unmatched junction bases: 14. CDR3 loop: CASSPASPSGGTGELFF. The CDR3 DNA follows: TGTGCCAGCAGCCCTGCTTCCCCCTCGGGGGGGACCGGGGAGCTGTTTTTT.

This clonotype was observed a few times. The CDR3, as DNA: TGCGCCAGCAGCTTGGGTGCCCAGGGTTTGAATGAGCAGTTCTTC. Its translation is CASSLGAQGLNEQFF. The rearrangement joins TRBV5-1 to TRBJ2-1; D possibly corresponds to TRBD1 (5 bases). The V end lost 0 bases, the J end lost 7 bases, and 14 bases lay between the germline ends. The CDR3 runs to 15 residues. Germline values: CDR1 SGHRS, CDR2 YFSETQ. Using reference TRBV5-1 and TRBJ2-1 for the parts outside the CDR3, the full variable domain is KAGVTQTPRYLIKTRGQQVTLSCSPISGHRSVSWYQQTPGQGLQFLFEYFSETQRNKGNFPGRFSGRQFSNSRSEMNVSTLELGDSALYLCASSLGAQGLNEQFFGPGTRLTVL.

This chain uses TRBV6-2 or TRBV6-3 with TRBJ1-5, with unresolved D. V was cut by 7 bases and J by 0 bases, with 10 bases left in between. Germline V CDR1 and CDR2: MNHEY, SVGEGT. The length of the CDR3 is 14 residues. CDR3 in DNA: TGTGCCAGCACCCGAGGGAATAGCAATCAGCCCCAGCATTTT. Amino acids: CASTRGNSNQPQHF.

With respect to this clonotype: Germline and junction disagree at one end, which may indicate a read error. V usage is TRBV7-7 and J usage is TRBJ2-1; 8 bases line up with TRBD1. Germline V gene data show CDR1 as SSHAT and CDR2 as FNYEAQ (reference sequence). This CDR3 has 13 residues. This CDR3 reads CASSWRQGSEQFF. The DNA for the CDR3 is TGTGCTAGCAGCTGGAGACAGGGGTCTGAGCAGTTCTTC. The full variable domain, completed using reference TRBV7-7 and TRBJ2-1, is GAGVSQSPRYKVTKRGQDVTLRCDPISSHATLYWYQQALGQGPEFLTYFNYEAQPDKSGLPSDRFSAERPEGSISTLTIQRTEQRDSAMYRCASSWRQGSEQFFGPGTRLTVL.